What follows describes a single T cell receptor beta chain. Antigen: not known. These data are taken from a study of cytomegalovirus exposure and HLA in healthy donors. Study-wide results and caveats: HLA allele associations emerged for around 16,000 TCR beta sequences in a later analysis, at 0.05 false discovery rate.

CDR3 length: 15 amino acids. Germline V gene lookup returns CDR1 SGHTA and CDR2 FQGNSA. In the PCR, 60 Vbeta and 13 Jbeta primers were used. As originally analysed: In a later analysis, the count reached tens of millions of unique TCR beta chains, with 9 million to 11 million shared. The assay was immunoSEQ multiplex PCR, and TCRdb's table has in-frame clones only and misses some. V and J calls and clone size are given by that table; D and trimming were obtained from the DNA. The sample has about 180,000 clones; roughly 88% are singletons. This receptor was identified in a girl aged 2-10 years in good health and CMV-seropositive. The sequenced sample was PBMCs. The chain joins TRBV7-2 to TRBJ1-2; 9 nucleotides match TRBD1. CDR3 loop: CAGGDREDPNYGYTF. The CDR3 DNA reads as TGTGCAGGGGGGGACAGGGAGGATCCGAACTATGGCTACACCTTC.